This T cell receptor (beta chain) was identified during a study of T-cell reconstitution after alpha-beta-depleted transplantation in children. During its preparation, the TCRbeta library received unique molecular identifiers. TCRdb reprocessed the PCR reads with MiXCR, giving one entry per CDR3 protein. Altogether fewer than 1 million distinct CDR3 sequences are present, 15% to 20% being singletons, with the ten largest covering around 5%. The germline CDR1 and CDR2 sequences are SGHKS and YYEKEE (reference sequence). The CDR3 sequence is 13 residues long. V was trimmed by 2 bases and J by 7 bases, leaving 12 bases between them. Overall study results and limits: Newly produced T cells mostly provided counts and TCRbeta diversity after one year, as hyperexpanded clones declined. About two months after transplant, alpha-beta T cells reportedly came from several hundred expanded graft clones.

This clonotype came up many times. Its antigen is as yet unknown. The sequencing used PBMCs, mostly from graft donor cells, collected 360 days after TCRalphabeta/CD19-depleted stem cell transplant. J is TRBJ1-1 and V is TRBV5-5; D is unresolved. The source of this sequence is a male patient aged 10 to 17 who had a stem cell transplant for acute lymphoblastic leukemia, so the T cells may come from the graft donor. The CDR3 loop reads CASSFQVNFEAFF. The CDR3 coding sequence is TGTGCCAGCAGCTTCCAGGTGAACTTTGAAGCTTTCTTT.